This T cell receptor beta chain was identified in a study of CD8 T cells in ankylosing spondylitis. Study outcomes and limitations: Ankylosing spondylitis blood appeared to carry a characteristic TCR beta motif of roughly eight highly homologous variants.

J lost 7 bases, V lost 6 bases, and 9 bases had no gene match. The CDR3 has 13 residues. TCRdb ran MiXCR on the 5' RACE reads and lists one entry per CDR3 protein. The sample has 300,000 to 350,000 distinct CDR3 sequences; 14% to 15% are singletons. This clonotype has a handful of counts. The antigen is not known. This chain joins TRBV12-3 or TRBV12-4 and TRBJ2-7; 7 bases align to TRBD2. Sequencing was carried out using blood, either unsorted or a sorted T cell fraction (not recorded which). This clonotype originated in a male donor with ankylosing spondylitis or in good health (not recorded which). The CDR3 loop reads CASRIRGREEQYF. The CDR3 coding sequence is TGTGCCAGCAGAATCCGGGGGAGGGAGGAGCAGTACTTC.